This T cell receptor (beta chain) stems from a study of siplizumab effects on memory and regulatory T cells. The study assayed about 10^5 TCR templates per sample. Only in-frame clones appear in the TCRdb table, and some are missing; sequencing was by immunoSEQ multiplex PCR. The repertoire includes approximately 52,000 clones, nearly 98% of them detected once, and around 0.6% sits in the top ten. The sample holds one count of this clone. Its antigen is unknown. With 0 bases removed from V and 5 bases from J, the gap between germline ends came to 6 bases. CDR3 length: 13 residues. The germline V gene has CDR1 MGHRA and CDR2 YSYEKL. Study-level findings and limits: Alloreactive sequences traceable to unstimulated CD4+ memory cells declined significantly under siplizumab. The apparent diversity of naive T cells exceeded that of memory cells, and naive T cells seemed to make a major contribution to the alloresponse. On average, 68.8% of mappable alloreactive CD4+ clones were Treg-derived under siplizumab, against about 25% in controls.

The V and J genes are TRBV4-1 and TRBJ2-3, with unresolved D. The sample was naive CD4+ T cells sorted from blood. The sequence was collected from a human donor in good health. CDR3 sequence (DNA): TGCGCCAGCAGCCAAGAAACCTTAGATACGCAGTATTTT. This sequence encodes CASSQETLDTQYF.